These 12 T cell receptor beta chains share one sample of origin, sequenced in a study of neurological immune-mediated disorders. TCRdb re-derived calls from the 5' RACE reads in MiXCR, one entry per CDR3 protein. Of 55,000 to 65,000 distinct CDR3 sequences in the sample, roughly 13% were seen once. The material sequenced was PBMCs. The receptors were sampled from a woman aged 55 to 70 with HTLV-1-associated myelopathy (HAM/TSP).

V is TRBV5-1 and J is TRBJ2-3, with 7 bases fitting TRBD2. The CDR3 extends over 15 amino acids. After removal of 4 bases from V and 0 bases from J, the junction contained 5 bases not matched to a gene. CDR1 and CDR2 from the germline V gene are SGHRS and YFSETQ. The CDR3 here is CASSLGLPSTDTQYF. The CDR3 region has the DNA TGCGCCAGCAGCCTGGGACTACCTAGCACAGATACGCAGTATTTT.

This clonotype was seen repeatedly, ten times or more. The rearrangement joins TRBV20-1 to TRBJ2-1; D is possibly TRBD2 (5 bases). This CDR3 is 13 amino acids long. V was clipped by 1 base and J by 7 bases, with 11 bases between them. CDR1 and CDR2 (germline): DFQATT, SNEGSKA (reference sequence). CDR3 sequence (DNA): TGCAGTGCTAGAGGCCCCTCGGGGAATGAGCAGTTCTTC. Translation: CSARGPSGNEQFF.

This clonotype appeared many times. The J gene is TRBJ1-2, the V gene TRBV4-1; TRBD1 matches 10 bases. The CDR3 totals 13 residues. The junction had 1 base not matched to a gene; V was cut back by 3 bases and J by 6 bases. CDR1 is MGHRA and CDR2 is YSYEKL in the germline V gene. The CDR3 loop is CASSQGQGNGYTF. For the CDR3, the DNA is TGCGCCAGCAGCCAGGGACAGGGGAATGGCTACACCTTC.

At least ten counts were recorded for this clonotype. This chain connects TRBV5-1 to TRBJ2-1, with D tentatively TRBD1 or TRBD2 (7 bases each). The CDR3 is 16 amino acids. Germline assignment: CDR1 SGHRS and CDR2 YFSETQ. V shed 0 bases and J shed 4 bases, with 14 bases lying between them. CDR3 region: CASSLVGGTVYNEQFF. The CDR3 bases are TGCGCCAGCAGCTTGGTGGGGGGGACAGTATACAATGAGCAGTTCTTC.

This clonotype has at least ten counts. The chain links TRBV15 to TRBJ2-4; D possibly corresponds to TRBD2 (6 bases). V lost 0 bases and J 9 bases, leaving 21 bases between the germline ends. Germline lookup yields CDR1 LNHNV and CDR2 YYDKDF (reference sequence). This CDR3 contains 17 residues. The CDR3 loop reads CATSRDSGPAGLSIQYF. DNA for the CDR3: TGTGCCACCAGCAGAGATAGCGGTCCGGCGGGTTTAAGCATTCAGTACTTC. Drawing the rest from reference TRBV15 and TRBJ2-4, the complete variable domain is DAMVIQNPRYQVTQFGKPVTLSCSQTLNHNVMYWYQQKSSQAPKLLFHYYDKDFNNEADTPDNFQSRRPNTSFCFLDIRSPGLGDTAMYLCATSRDSGPAGLSIQYFGAGTRLSVL.

This clonotype was detected many times. The chain carries TRBV7-2 and TRBJ2-3; the D gene is possibly TRBD2 (5 bases). Germline V gene data show CDR1 as SGHTA and CDR2 as FQGNSA. V was shortened by 5 bases and J by 5 bases, with 17 bases between the two germline ends. The CDR3 is 15 residues long. The CDR3 loop reads CASSPGRAVKDTQYF. The CDR3, as DNA: TGTGCCAGCAGCCCCGGGCGGGCCGTTAAAGATACGCAGTATTTT.

The table lists this clonotype with many counts. The chain uses TRBV7-2 and TRBJ2-7; 10 nucleotides match TRBD1. V trimming: 4 bases; J trimming: 3 bases; junction bases outside the gene matches: 3. CDR1 and CDR2 (germline): SGHTA, FQGNSA. The CDR3 has 14 residues. The CDR3 sequence: CASSSGTGVYEQYF. The DNA for the CDR3 is TGTGCCAGCAGCTCTGGGACAGGGGTCTACGAGCAGTACTTC.

Concerning this clonotype itself: Mismatch with germline at one junction end may stem from a read error. This chain joins TRBV7-9 and TRBJ2-6; D gene unclear. The CDR3 consists of 13 residues. CDR1 is SEHNR, CDR2 FQNEAQ, per germline (reference sequence). The DNA for the CDR3 is TGTGCCAGAGGGTGGTCTGGAGCCAACGTCCTGACCTTC. Translation gives CARGWSGANVLTF.

This clonotype showed up many times. This rearrangement joins TRBV20-1 to TRBJ1-1, with 7 bases lining up with TRBD1. The CDR3 runs to 12 residues. The ends lost 6 bases at V and 4 bases at J; junction bases unmatched: 5. Looked up from germline, CDR1 is DFQATT and CDR2 is SNEGSKA (reference sequence). The CDR3 nucleotides read TGCAGTGCGATCAGGGGGGGCACTGAAGCTTTCTTT. This translates into CSAIRGGTEAFF.

This clonotype was seen ten or more times. The chain couples TRBV28 to TRBJ1-1; D gene ambiguous. This CDR3 is 12 amino acids long. Germline V gives CDR1 MDHEN, CDR2 SYDVKM. V lost 1 base and J lost 11, with 11 bases in between. The CDR3, as DNA: TGTGCCAGCAGTTTATCTCGGGAGCGCGCTTTCTTT. Its translation is CASSLSRERAFF.

Many counts were recorded for this clonotype. The chain links TRBV9 to TRBJ2-3, with D possibly TRBD1 on 6 matching bases. There are 15 residues in the CDR3. Germline V lookup: CDR1 SGDLS, CDR2 YYNGEE. V shed 2 bases and J shed 6 bases, with 16 bases lying between them. CDR3: CASSVGWTERDTQYF. The CDR3 region has the DNA TGTGCCAGCAGCGTGGGTTGGACAGAACGGGATACGCAGTATTTT.

The V call is TRBV20-1, the J call TRBJ2-5, with TRBD2 identical over 8 bases. The V gene end was trimmed by 5 bases and the J gene end by 5 bases; junction bases not matched to a gene: 7. CDR1 DFQATT and CDR2 SNEGSKA come from the germline V gene (reference sequence). The CDR3 has 13 residues. The chain's CDR3 is CSAGRGEWETQYF. Written as DNA, the CDR3 is TGCAGTGCTGGGCGGGGGGAGTGGGAGACCCAGTACTTC.